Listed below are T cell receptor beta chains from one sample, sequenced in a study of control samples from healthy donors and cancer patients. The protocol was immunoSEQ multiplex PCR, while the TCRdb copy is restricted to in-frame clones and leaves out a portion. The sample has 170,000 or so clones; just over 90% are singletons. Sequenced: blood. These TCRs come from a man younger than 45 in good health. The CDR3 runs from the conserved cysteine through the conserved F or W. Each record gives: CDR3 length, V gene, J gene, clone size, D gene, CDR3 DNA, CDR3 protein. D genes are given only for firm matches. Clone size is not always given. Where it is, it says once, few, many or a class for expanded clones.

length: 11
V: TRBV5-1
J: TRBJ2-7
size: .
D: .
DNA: TGCGCCAGCAGCCGAGCTGACGAGCAGTACTTC
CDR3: CASSRADEQYF

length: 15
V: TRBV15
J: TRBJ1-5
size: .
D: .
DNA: TGTGCCACCAGCAGAGATTCCAGGGAAAACCAGCCCCAGCATTTT
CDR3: CATSRDSRENQPQHF

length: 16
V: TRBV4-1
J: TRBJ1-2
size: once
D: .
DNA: TGCGCCAGCAGCCAAGTCCTGCCCCAGAAGACCTATGGCTACACCTTC
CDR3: CASSQVLPQKTYGYTF

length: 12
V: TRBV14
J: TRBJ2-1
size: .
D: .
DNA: TGTGCCAGCAGCCAAGATCCCCGGGCGCAGTTCTTC
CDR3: CASSQDPRAQFF

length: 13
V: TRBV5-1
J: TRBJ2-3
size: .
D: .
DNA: TGCGCCAGCAGCCCCCAGGGGAGATATACGCAGTATTTT
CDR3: CASSPQGRYTQYF

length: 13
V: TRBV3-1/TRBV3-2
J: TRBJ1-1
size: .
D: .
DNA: TGTGCCAGCAGCCAAGCACTGAACACTGAAGCTTTCTTT
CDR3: CASSQALNTEAFF

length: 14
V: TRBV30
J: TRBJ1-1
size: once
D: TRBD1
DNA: TGTGCCTGGAGTGAAGGGACAGGGACCACTGAAGCTTTCTTT
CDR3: CAWSEGTGTTEAFF

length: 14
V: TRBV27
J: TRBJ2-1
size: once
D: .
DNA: TGTGCCAGCAGTTTACTGACAGCGTACAATGAGCAGTTCTTC
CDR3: CASSLLTAYNEQFF

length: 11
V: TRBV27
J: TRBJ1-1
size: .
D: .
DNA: TGTGCCAGCAGTTCGACCGAGGGGGCTTTCTTT
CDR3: CASSSTEGAFF

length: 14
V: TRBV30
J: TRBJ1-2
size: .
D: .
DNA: TGTGCCTGGAGTGGGGGGGCGGCAGCTTATGGCTACACCTTC
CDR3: CAWSGGAAAYGYTF

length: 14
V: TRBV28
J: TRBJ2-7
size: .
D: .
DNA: TGTGCCGGCCGCCGGGATATAACCTCCTACGAGCAGTACTTC
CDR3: CAGRRDITSYEQYF

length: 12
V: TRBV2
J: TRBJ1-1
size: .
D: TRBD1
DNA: TGTGCCAGCAGGCCCTGGGACAGGGAAGCTTTCTTT
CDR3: CASRPWDREAFF

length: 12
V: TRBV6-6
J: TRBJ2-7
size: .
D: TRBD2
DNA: TGTGCCTCCCAGAGGGAGGGCTACGAGCAGTACTTC
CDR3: CASQREGYEQYF

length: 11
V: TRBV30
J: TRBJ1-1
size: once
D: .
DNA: TGTGCCTGGGACGGGGCTAATGAAGCTTTCTTT
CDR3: CAWDGANEAFF

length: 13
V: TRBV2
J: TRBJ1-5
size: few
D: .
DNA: TGTGCCAGCAGGGGGGGGAGCAATCAGCCCCAGCATTTT
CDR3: CASRGGSNQPQHF

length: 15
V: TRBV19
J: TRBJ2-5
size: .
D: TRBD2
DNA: TGTGCCAGTAGTAGTTGGGCTAGCGGCCAAGAGACCCAGTACTTC
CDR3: CASSSWASGQETQYF

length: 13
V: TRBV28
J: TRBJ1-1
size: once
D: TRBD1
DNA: TGTGCCAGCAGCCTACAGGGGCCCACTGAAGCTTTCTTT
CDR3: CASSLQGPTEAFF

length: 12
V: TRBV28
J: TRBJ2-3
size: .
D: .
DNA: TGTGCCAGCAGTTTAAGCGCAGATACGCAGTATTTT
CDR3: CASSLSADTQYF

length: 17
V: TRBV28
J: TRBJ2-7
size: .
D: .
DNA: TGTGCCAGCAGTTTCCCAAGATTGGCAGCGTCGGAGTACGAGCAGTACTTC
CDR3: CASSFPRLAASEYEQYF

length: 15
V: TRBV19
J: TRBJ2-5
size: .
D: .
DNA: TGTGCCAGTAGTATTGGGCGGGCAGATCAAGAGACCCAGTACTTC
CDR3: CASSIGRADQETQYF

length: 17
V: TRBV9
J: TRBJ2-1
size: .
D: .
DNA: TGTGCCAGCAGCGTAGAGGTGGGTGCCGGCGCCTACAATGAGCAGTTCTTC
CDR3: CASSVEVGAGAYNEQFF

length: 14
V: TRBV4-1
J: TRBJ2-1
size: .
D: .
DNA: TGCGCCAGCAGCCAAGGTCAGCTAGGGTCTGAGCAGTTCTTC
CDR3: CASSQGQLGSEQFF

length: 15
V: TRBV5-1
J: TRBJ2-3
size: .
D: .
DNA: TGCGCCAGCAGCAGGGGACATTCCAGCACAGATACGCAGTATTTT
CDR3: CASSRGHSSTDTQYF

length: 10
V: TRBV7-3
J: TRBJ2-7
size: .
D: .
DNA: TGTGCCAGCCTCTTTTACGAGCAGTACTTC
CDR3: CASLFYEQYF

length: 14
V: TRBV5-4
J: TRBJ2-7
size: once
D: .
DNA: TGTGCCAGCAGCTTGGTGGGAGGAGCCTACGAGCAGTACTTC
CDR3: CASSLVGGAYEQYF

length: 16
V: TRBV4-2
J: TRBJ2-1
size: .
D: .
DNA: TGTGCCAGCAGCCAAGATCGGGGCAGGGGAAGCAATGAGCAGTTCTTC
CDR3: CASSQDRGRGSNEQFF

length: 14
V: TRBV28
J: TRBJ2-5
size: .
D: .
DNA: TGTGCCAGCAGCTCCGCAGGGCTGGGGGAGACCCAGTACTTC
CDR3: CASSSAGLGETQYF

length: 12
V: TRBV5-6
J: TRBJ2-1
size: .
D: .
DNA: TGTGCCAGCAGCCAGAACCGGATGATGGAGTTCTTC
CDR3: CASSQNRMMEFF

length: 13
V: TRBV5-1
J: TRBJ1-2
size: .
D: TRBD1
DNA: TGCGCCAGCAGACAGACAGGGTTCTATGGCTACACCTTC
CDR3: CASRQTGFYGYTF

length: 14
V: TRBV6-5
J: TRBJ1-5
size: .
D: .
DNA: TGTGCCAGCAGGGAGGACAGTTTAAACCAGCCCCAGCATTTT
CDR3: CASREDSLNQPQHF

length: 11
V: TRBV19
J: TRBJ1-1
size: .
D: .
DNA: TGTGCCAGTAGTTCCAAGTCGAGGGCTTTCTTT
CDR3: CASSSKSRAFF

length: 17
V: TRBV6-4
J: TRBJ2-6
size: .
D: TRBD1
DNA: TGTGCCAGCAGTGACGGGACAGTAAGCTCTGGGGCCAACGTCCTGACTTTC
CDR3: CASSDGTVSSGANVLTF

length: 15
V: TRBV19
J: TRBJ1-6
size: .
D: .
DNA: TGTGCCAGTAGTATAGGGGGGACAAGTAATTCACCCCTCCACTTT
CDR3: CASSIGGTSNSPLHF

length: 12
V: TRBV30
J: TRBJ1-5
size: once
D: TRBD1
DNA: TGTGCCTGGAACGCAGGGGGTCAGCCCCAGCATTTT
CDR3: CAWNAGGQPQHF

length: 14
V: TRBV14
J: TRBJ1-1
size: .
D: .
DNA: TGTGCCAGCAGCCCTTTACAGGGCAGGACTGAAGCTTTCTTT
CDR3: CASSPLQGRTEAFF

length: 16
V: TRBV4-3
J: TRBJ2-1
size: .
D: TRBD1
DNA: TGCGCCAGCAGCCAAGAGGCAGGGGGTTTCTACAATGAGCAGTTCTTC
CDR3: CASSQEAGGFYNEQFF

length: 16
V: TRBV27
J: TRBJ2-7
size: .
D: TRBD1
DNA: TGTGCCAGCAGTCCGACGGACCTTTACAGGGGGAACGAGCAGTACTTC
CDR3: CASSPTDLYRGNEQYF

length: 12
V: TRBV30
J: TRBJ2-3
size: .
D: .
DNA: TGTGCCTGGAGTGTACTTTCGGATACGCAGTATTTT
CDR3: CAWSVLSDTQYF

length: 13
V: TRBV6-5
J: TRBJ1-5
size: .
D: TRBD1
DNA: TGTGCCAGCGGAAGGGGGCTCAATCAGCCCCAGCATTTT
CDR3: CASGRGLNQPQHF

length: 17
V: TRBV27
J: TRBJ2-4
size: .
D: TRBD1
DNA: TGTGCCAGCAGTCCATATGACAGGGGCGCTCTCAAAAACATTCAGTACTTC
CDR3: CASSPYDRGALKNIQYF

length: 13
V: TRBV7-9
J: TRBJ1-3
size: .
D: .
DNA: TGTGCCAGCAGCACTAGGGGCGGAAACACCATATATTTT
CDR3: CASSTRGGNTIYF

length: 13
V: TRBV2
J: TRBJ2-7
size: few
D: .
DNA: TGTGCCAGCACACCCGGGAGTGTGTACGAGCAGTACTTC
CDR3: CASTPGSVYEQYF

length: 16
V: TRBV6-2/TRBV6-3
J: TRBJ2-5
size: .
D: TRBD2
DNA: TGTGCCAGCAGTCGGTTGTCTAGCGGGGGTAAAGAGACCCAGTACTTC
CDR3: CASSRLSSGGKETQYF

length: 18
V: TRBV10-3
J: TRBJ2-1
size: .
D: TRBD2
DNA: TGTGCCATCAGTTACGGGACTAGCGGGGGGGCTAGGTGGAATGAGCAGTTCTTC
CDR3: CAISYGTSGGARWNEQFF

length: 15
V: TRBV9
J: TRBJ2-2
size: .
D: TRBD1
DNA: TGTGCCAGCAGCGATGACAGGGGGCACACCGGGGAGCTGTTTTTT
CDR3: CASSDDRGHTGELFF

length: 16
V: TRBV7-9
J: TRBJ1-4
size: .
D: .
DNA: TGTGCCAGCAGCCCCCATACGGGGGCGGTCGGGGAAAAACTGTTTTTT
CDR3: CASSPHTGAVGEKLFF

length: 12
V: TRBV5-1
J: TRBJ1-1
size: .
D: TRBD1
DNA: TGCGCCAGCAGCTTCCCGGGACAGGAAGCTTTCTTT
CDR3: CASSFPGQEAFF

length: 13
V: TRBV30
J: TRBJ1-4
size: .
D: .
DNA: TGTGCCTGGAGTCCGGGGCCGCGGGAAAAACTGTTTTTT
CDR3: CAWSPGPREKLFF

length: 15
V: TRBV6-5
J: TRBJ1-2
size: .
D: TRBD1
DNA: TGTGCCAGCAGTCGCCAGGGACAGGGACTCGATGGCTACACCTTC
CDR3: CASSRQGQGLDGYTF

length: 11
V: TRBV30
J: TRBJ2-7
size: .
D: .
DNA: TGTGCCTCCCTTGGCCGGGGCGAGCAGTACTTC
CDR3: CASLGRGEQYF

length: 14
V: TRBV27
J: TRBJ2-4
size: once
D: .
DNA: TGTGCCAGCAGTTTATCGCGGTACAAAAACATTCAGTACTTC
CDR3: CASSLSRYKNIQYF

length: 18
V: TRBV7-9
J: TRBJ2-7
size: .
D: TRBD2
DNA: TGTGCCAGCAGCTTACCTACAAATCGACTAGCGGGGGACTACGAGCAGTACTTC
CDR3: CASSLPTNRLAGDYEQYF

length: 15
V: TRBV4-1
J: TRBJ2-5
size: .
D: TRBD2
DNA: TGCGCCAGCAGCCAAGGCGGGGGGGCCTTAGAGACCCAGTACTTC
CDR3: CASSQGGGALETQYF